One and the same sample provided the 8 T cell receptor beta chains below, sequenced in a study of control samples from healthy donors and cancer patients. Repertoires were generated with immunoSEQ multiplex PCR, while TCRdb's copy carries only in-frame clones and drops some. The sample records some 200,000 clones, around 91% being singletons. The sequenced sample consisted of blood. These receptors all come from a young woman in good health.

This rearrangement joins TRBV4-3 to TRBJ2-7; 7 bases line up with TRBD2. The J segment lost 2 bases and the V segment lost 1 base, leaving 5 bases of the junction unmatched. CDR1 is LGHNA and CDR2 is YSLEER in the germline V gene. This CDR3 has 15 residues. The CDR3 nucleotides are TGCGCCAGCAGCCAAGGGCTAGCGGAGCCCTACGAGCAGTACTTC. Protein: CASSQGLAEPYEQYF.

V usage is TRBV4-1 and J usage is TRBJ2-7; 10 nucleotides match TRBD2. The CDR3 has 14 residues. V shed 1 base, J shed 6 bases, and the junction held 3 bases outside the gene matches. The germline CDR1 and CDR2 sequences are MGHRA and YSYEKL. DNA for the CDR3: TGCGCCAGCAGCCAAGTCCCTAGCGGGAGCGAGCAGTACTTC. This sequence encodes CASSQVPSGSEQYF.

This clone was picked up one time. This chain connects TRBV20-1 to TRBJ1-4; D perhaps matches TRBD1 (6 bases). The germline V gene has CDR1 DFQATT and CDR2 SNEGSKA (reference sequence). Trimming cost V 3 bases and J 0 bases, with 11 bases left between them. The CDR3 length is 15 residues. CDR3 region: CSASLRTATNEKLFF. DNA for the CDR3: TGCAGTGCTAGTTTAAGGACAGCAACTAATGAAAAACTGTTTTTT.

The CDR3 DNA reads as TGTGCCAGCAGTTACTCGGGACAGGGCAATCAGCCCCAGCATTTT. Protein product: CASSYSGQGNQPQHF. The V gene is TRBV6-5, the J gene TRBJ1-5; TRBD1 matches 8 bases. V shed 0 bases and J 2 bases; nucleotides not matched to a gene: 0. This CDR3 is 15 amino acids long. Germline assignment: CDR1 MNHEY and CDR2 SVGAGI.

The sample holds one count of this clone. J is TRBJ1-6 and V is TRBV2, with 7 positions matching TRBD1. CDR3 size: 17 residues. Germline V gene sequence: CDR1 SNHLY, CDR2 FYNNEI. The J segment lost 0 bases and the V segment lost 5 bases, leaving 7 bases of the junction unmatched. The CDR3 sequence: CASSPGQKSSYNSPLHF. Written as DNA, the CDR3 is TGTGCCAGCAGTCCGGGACAGAAGAGCTCCTATAATTCACCCCTCCACTTT.

The sample holds one count of this clone. The CDR3 DNA is TGTGCCAGCAGTCGGGACAGGGGAGATGAAAAACTGTTTTTT. As protein: CASSRDRGDEKLFF. This chain links TRBV2 with TRBJ1-4, with 10 bases fitting TRBD1. The junction had 3 bases not matched to a gene; V was cut back by 5 bases and J by 6 bases. The CDR3 extends over 14 amino acids. Germline-derived CDR1 and CDR2 are SNHLY and FYNNEI.

The genes are TRBV19 and TRBJ1-3, with D possibly TRBD1 on 6 matching bases. The CDR3 loop spans 16 amino acids. The V end was cut by 3 bases, the J end by 3 bases, with 15 bases between. Looked up from germline, CDR1 is LNHDA and CDR2 is SQIVND (reference sequence). CDR3 loop: CASSIDTGFGGNTIYF. The CDR3 bases are TGTGCCAGTAGTATTGACACAGGGTTTGGTGGAAACACCATATATTTT.

This rearrangement joins TRBV7-2 to TRBJ2-1; 12 nucleotides match TRBD2. V lost 2 bases and J lost 6; bases outside the gene matches: 11. Germline V gene sequence: CDR1 SGHTA, CDR2 FQGNSA. The CDR3 length is 18 residues. The CDR3 loop reads CASSLRRQASGRGNEQFF. DNA of the CDR3: TGTGCCAGCAGCTTACGCCGACAAGCTAGCGGGAGGGGCAATGAGCAGTTCTTC.